This is a list of T cell receptor beta chains from one sample in a study of T cells after yellow fever vaccination. From the 5' RACE reads, TCRdb called clonotypes with MiXCR, one entry per CDR3 protein. The sample yields about 320,000 distinct CDR3 sequences, around 4.4% seen once. Sequencing was performed on PBMCs, taken 15 days after the yellow fever booster vaccination. The receptors were sampled from a man between 18 and 35 years old who received the YFV17D yellow fever vaccine. Both conserved end residues are part of each CDR3. D genes are given only for firm matches. Clone size is given for some rows only: seen once, a few or many times, or a class if the clone is expanded.

TRBV18	few	-	TRBJ1-1	CASSPQRGPEGTEAFF	TGTGCCAGCTCACCACAAAGAGGACCGGAGGGCACTGAAGCTTTCTTT
TRBV7-9	-	TRBD1	TRBJ1-4	CASSQLQGTREKLFF	TGTGCCAGCAGCCAACTACAGGGGACCAGAGAAAAACTGTTTTTT
TRBV27	-	TRBD2	TRBJ2-3	CASASGARTDTQYF	TGTGCCAGTGCTAGCGGGGCCCGCACAGATACGCAGTATTTT
TRBV10-3	many	TRBD1	TRBJ1-1	CAISNLGRQGNTEAFF	TGTGCCATCAGTAACCTAGGAAGACAGGGGAACACTGAAGCTTTCTTT
TRBV9	-	TRBD1	TRBJ1-6	CASSVEAGTGNSPLHF	TGTGCCAGCAGCGTAGAGGCCGGGACAGGGAATTCACCCCTCCACTTT
TRBV6-5	many	-	TRBJ1-2	CASRSGYGYTF	TGTGCCAGTCGAAGCGGCTATGGCTACACCTTC
TRBV20-1	many	-	TRBJ2-7	CSARTGPSYEQYF	TGCAGTGCTAGAACAGGGCCTTCCTACGAGCAGTACTTC
TRBV6-1	many	-	TRBJ2-5	CASSARQSQETQYF	TGTGCCAGCAGCGCCCGACAGTCCCAAGAGACCCAGTACTTC
TRBV2	-	-	TRBJ1-3	CASLGPYADTIYF	TGTGCCAGCCTGGGACCTTATGCTGACACCATATATTTT
TRBV29-1	many	-	TRBJ1-2	CSVEVVTYGYTF	TGCAGCGTCGAAGTGGTTACGTATGGCTACACCTTC
TRBV7-2	many	-	TRBJ2-6	CASRPGGSGANVLTF	TGTGCCAGCCGCCCTGGTGGTTCTGGGGCCAACGTCCTGACTTTC
TRBV19	few	-	TRBJ2-2	CASSTQNTGELFF	TGTGCCAGTAGTACACAGAACACCGGGGAGCTGTTTTTT
TRBV24-1	few	-	TRBJ2-5	CATSESAGAWETQYF	TGTGCCACCAGTGAGTCCGCCGGGGCATGGGAGACCCAGTACTTC
TRBV7-9	few	-	TRBJ1-1	CASSLEQGMEPNTEAFF	TGTGCCAGCAGCTTAGAACAGGGTATGGAGCCGAACACTGAAGCTTTCTTT
TRBV6-6	many	-	TRBJ2-3	CASSYIRDTQYF	TGTGCCAGCAGTTACATTCGGGATACGCAGTATTTT
TRBV9	few	TRBD1	TRBJ2-7	CASSVGRQGSYEQYF	TGTGCCAGCAGCGTAGGGCGACAGGGTTCCTACGAGCAGTACTTC
TRBV24-1	-	-	TRBJ1-2	CATSDPAGGDYGYTF	TGTGCCACCAGTGATCCGGCCGGGGGGGATTATGGCTACACCTTC
TRBV7-2	few	TRBD2	TRBJ2-5	CASSLGTSGFDGETQYF	TGTGCCAGCAGCTTAGGGACTAGCGGGTTTGATGGAGAGACCCAGTACTTC
TRBV2	-	-	TRBJ1-5	CASSVGADQPQHF	TGTGCCAGCAGTGTGGGGGCGGATCAGCCCCAGCATTTT
TRBV6-6	many	-	TRBJ2-5	CASSFGTSQETQYF	TGTGCCAGCAGTTTTGGGACTTCCCAAGAGACCCAGTACTTC
TRBV20-1	few	-	TRBJ1-3	CSADTSGNTIYF	TGCAGTGCGGACACCTCTGGAAACACCATATATTTT
TRBV12-3/TRBV12-4	many	-	TRBJ2-2	CASRHRRRSNTGELFF	TGTGCCTCCCGTCACCGGCGTCGATCGAACACCGGGGAGCTGTTTTTT
TRBV11-2	few	-	TRBJ1-1	CASSPFRRGDTEAFF	TGTGCCAGCAGCCCATTTAGGCGGGGGGACACTGAAGCTTTCTTT
TRBV20-1	many	-	TRBJ1-6	CSASGQNNSPLHF	TGCAGTGCTAGTGGGCAGAATAATTCACCCCTCCACTTT
TRBV6-1	-	-	TRBJ2-3	CASSESVRSDTQYF	TGTGCCAGCAGTGAAAGTGTGCGATCCGATACGCAGTATTTT
TRBV7-8	-	TRBD1	TRBJ2-3	CASSSGQGITDTQYF	TGTGCCAGCAGCTCGGGACAGGGCATAACAGATACGCAGTATTTT
TRBV5-6	few	TRBD1	TRBJ1-1	CASSFGAGGAYTEAFF	TGTGCCAGCAGCTTTGGGGCAGGGGGCGCCTACACTGAAGCTTTCTTT
TRBV10-2	few	TRBD2	TRBJ2-1	CASSDTSGGATEQFF	TGCGCCAGCAGTGATACTAGCGGGGGGGCCACTGAGCAGTTCTTC
TRBV18	few	TRBD1	TRBJ2-1	CASSPPDRGRVLF	TGTGCCAGCTCACCACCAGACAGGGGGCGCGTCCTCTTC
TRBV5-1	few	TRBD2	TRBJ2-1	CASSSQPPGLERNEQFF	TGCGCCAGCAGCTCCCAACCCCCGGGACTAGAGCGCAATGAGCAGTTCTTC
TRBV6-5	few	-	TRBJ1-2	CASSYSTAFGGYTF	TGTGCCAGCAGTTACTCGACTGCCTTCGGGGGCTACACCTTC
TRBV12-3/TRBV12-4	few	TRBD1	TRBJ1-1	CASSPTGTGNTEAFF	TGTGCCAGCAGTCCTACCGGGACAGGGAACACTGAAGCTTTCTTT
TRBV5-6	many	-	TRBJ1-5	CASSLRGQFQPQHF	TGTGCCAGCAGCCTAAGAGGTCAATTCCAGCCCCAGCATTTT
TRBV24-1	many	-	TRBJ1-4	CATSDSRTGTPRKLFF	TGTGCCACCAGTGATTCGAGGACCGGGACCCCTAGGAAACTGTTTTTT
TRBV5-6	many	-	TRBJ2-7	CASSSAPGAAIYEQYF	TGTGCCAGCAGCTCTGCCCCCGGAGCAGCAATCTACGAGCAGTACTTC
TRBV23-1	-	-	TRBJ2-5	CASSQRTAVGPQYF	TGCGCCAGCAGTCAACGGACAGCGGTTGGGCCCCAGTACTTC
TRBV29-1	many	-	TRBJ1-1	CSVGLMNTEAFF	TGCAGCGTGGGACTGATGAACACTGAAGCTTTCTTT
TRBV7-2	many	-	TRBJ2-4	CASSSYPRDIAKNIQYF	TGTGCCAGCAGCTCGTACCCAAGGGATATAGCCAAAAACATTCAGTACTTC
TRBV4-1	few	-	TRBJ1-1	CASSRGRTSNTEAFF	TGCGCCAGCAGCCGGGGTAGGACATCGAACACTGAAGCTTTCTTT
TRBV6-5	few	TRBD2	TRBJ2-3	CASSNGLGGDTQYF	TGTGCCAGCAGTAACGGACTAGGAGGGGATACGCAGTATTTT
TRBV7-6	many	-	TRBJ2-3	CASSLEFWGPGDTQYF	TGTGCCAGCAGCTTAGAGTTTTGGGGGCCGGGAGATACGCAGTATTTT
TRBV10-3	many	TRBD2	TRBJ2-1	CAISDRGGGEQFF	TGTGCCATCAGTGACCGGGGGGGAGGTGAGCAGTTCTTC
TRBV7-2	many	TRBD2	TRBJ2-3	CASSGLLAGEFTDTQYF	TGTGCCAGCAGCGGATTACTAGCGGGGGAATTCACAGATACGCAGTATTTT
TRBV4-3	many	TRBD1	TRBJ2-7	CASSQEGTGTYEQYF	TGCGCCAGCAGCCAAGAAGGGACAGGGACCTACGAGCAGTACTTC
TRBV11-1	many	-	TRBJ2-1	CASSQIGTTNEQFF	TGTGCCAGCAGCCAAATCGGGACAACCAATGAGCAGTTCTTC
TRBV30	few	TRBD2	TRBJ2-1	CAWTSGGNEQFF	TGTGCCTGGACTAGCGGGGGGAACGAGCAGTTCTTC
TRBV9	many	TRBD1	TRBJ1-2	CASSVKGQGDRDYGYTF	TGTGCCAGCAGCGTGAAGGGACAGGGGGATAGGGACTATGGCTACACCTTC
TRBV11-2	few	-	TRBJ2-7	CASSSILYEQYF	TGTGCCAGCAGCTCTATACTCTACGAGCAGTACTTC
TRBV7-9	many	-	TRBJ2-5	CASSLRMGGEETQYF	TGTGCCAGCAGCTTACGAATGGGGGGAGAAGAGACCCAGTACTTC
TRBV7-9	-	-	TRBJ1-1	CASSRSYAGGTEAFF	TGTGCCAGCAGCCGATCGTACGCAGGAGGCACTGAAGCTTTCTTT
TRBV4-1	few	-	TRBJ2-7	CASSPRDGISYEQYF	TGCGCCAGCAGCCCCCGGGACGGGATCTCCTACGAGCAGTACTTC
TRBV3-1	many	TRBD2	TRBJ2-3	CASSPSGGATDTQYF	TGTGCCAGCAGCCCTAGCGGGGGGGCCACAGATACGCAGTATTTT
TRBV5-1	many	-	TRBJ2-7	CASSLDLYEQYF	TGCGCCAGCAGCTTGGATCTCTACGAGCAGTACTTC
TRBV5-6	-	TRBD2	TRBJ2-7	CASSSPSAGGDEQYF	TGTGCCAGCAGCTCCCCTAGTGCGGGGGGAGACGAGCAGTACTTC
TRBV18	-	-	TRBJ2-7	CASSAPSAGAEEQYF	TGTGCCAGCTCAGCCCCTTCGGCGGGGGCCGAGGAGCAGTACTTC
TRBV19	-	-	TRBJ2-1	CASSPGWGAYNEQFF	TGTGCCAGCTCCCCGGGGTGGGGGGCTTACAATGAGCAGTTCTTC
TRBV20-1	many	TRBD1	TRBJ1-6	CSAQIPGGASNSPLHF	TGCAGTGCTCAGATACCAGGGGGCGCGAGTAATTCACCCCTCCACTTT
TRBV10-3	-	TRBD1	TRBJ1-1	CAISQLTGQGKAFF	TGTGCCATCAGCCAGCTTACAGGACAGGGAAAAGCTTTCTTT